The clone carrying this T cell receptor (beta chain) was observed at least ten times. The cDNA 3' end received a ligated oligonucleotide with a UMI. An equimolar mix of RC1.1 and RC1.2 primed the beta chain across TRBC1 and TRBC2. From the second PCR onward, TCR alpha and beta chains were processed separately. TCRdb called the UMI-ligation and nested PCR reads again in MiXCR, with one record for every CDR3 protein. In the table there are 40,000 to 60,000 distinct CDR3 sequences, about 9.9% of which are singletons. The data stem from a study of quantifying T cell responses using KT2 cells. Study at large: RNA was reverse transcribed with TCR alpha and beta constant-region primers.

With 3 bases removed from V and 4 bases from J, the gap between germline ends came to 16 bases. Germline V gene lookup returns CDR1 DFQATT and CDR2 SNEGSKA (reference sequence). The CDR3 is made up of 14 amino acids. KT2 cells were mixed with fixed PBMC numbers at varying ratios. The rearrangement links TRBV20-1 to TRBJ2-7, with D possibly matching TRBD2 (5 bases). The sequence came from a human donor. Sequencing used PBMCs spiked with cells of the T cell clone KT2. The CDR3 region is CSARIRLPDYEQYF. In DNA form, the CDR3 reads TGCAGTGCTAGGATCCGACTACCCGATTACGAGCAGTACTTC.